A selection of T cell receptor beta chains follows, all from one sample in a study of glioma-infiltrating T cells. Each CDR3 protein is one row after TCRdb ran MiXCR on the multiplex PCR reads. The data contain a few hundred thousand distinct CDR3 sequences, 41% of them singletons. The sample consisted of glioma tissue, nonneoplastic brain tissue, or PBMCs (not recorded which). All receptors come from a human donor with low-grade glioma or glioblastoma, undergoing nonglioma brain surgery, or in good health (not recorded which). Each CDR3 is given with its conserved first and last residue. The order of the fields is D gene, V gene, clone size, CDR3 length, J gene, CDR3 DNA, CDR3 protein. The D gene is left open where the match is weak. Expanded clones get a size class; other rows say once, few or many, or leave the size out.

>-|TRBV6-1|many|14|TRBJ2-7
TGTGCCAGCACCCCCACCGGAGTTCCTGACGAGCAGTACTTC
CASTPTGVPDEQYF
>-|TRBV24-1|-|15|TRBJ1-3
TGTGCCACCGGTGAAGGGGGACTACCTGGAAACACCATATATTTT
CATGEGGLPGNTIYF
>-|TRBV19|-|15|TRBJ2-2
TGTGCCACCAGTTTCCCCGGGGGCGCCACCGGGGAGCTGTTTTTT
CATSFPGGATGELFF
>-|TRBV19|-|15|TRBJ1-5
TGTGCCAGTACCCCCGGACAGTCGCCCGATCAGCCCCAGCATTTT
CASTPGQSPDQPQHF
>-|TRBV4-3|few|18|TRBJ2-6
TGCGCCAGCAGCGACAGAAGGACAAAGGTCTCTGGGGCCAACGTCCTGACTTTC
CASSDRRTKVSGANVLTF
>TRBD2|TRBV28|-|18|TRBJ2-3
TGTGCCAGCAGTCTATCCTGGACTAGCGGGAGTATTACAGATACGCAGTATTTT
CASSLSWTSGSITDTQYF
>-|TRBV7-9|-|14|TRBJ1-5
TGTGCCAGCAGCCGCGACAGTTTCAATCAGCCCCAGCATTTT
CASSRDSFNQPQHF
>-|TRBV11-3|-|13|TRBJ2-3
TGTGCCAGCAGCTTAGTTAGGCCAGATACGCAGTATTTT
CASSLVRPDTQYF
>TRBD1|TRBV28|few|15|TRBJ2-7
TGTGCCAGCAGTTCGCAGGGACAGGGATACTACGAGCAGTACTTC
CASSSQGQGYYEQYF
>TRBD1|TRBV27|many|15|TRBJ1-2
TGTGCCAGCAGTTTATACCAGGGGGCTACGTTTGGCTACACCTTC
CASSLYQGATFGYTF
>TRBD2|TRBV6-2/TRBV6-3|few|15|TRBJ2-3
TGTGCCAGCAGTTACGGCGGGAGGTCGGGATGTACGCAGTATTTT
CASSYGGRSGCTQYF
>TRBD1|TRBV7-2|-|14|TRBJ2-7
TGTGCCAGCAGCGGGGGACAGGCCTACTACGAGCAGTACTTC
CASSGGQAYYEQYF
>TRBD1|TRBV7-9|many|14|TRBJ1-1
TGTGCCAGCAGGAAGGGACAGGGCGACACTGAAGCTTTCTTT
CASRKGQGDTEAFF
>-|TRBV2|-|15|TRBJ2-1
TGTGCCAGCAGTGAATCCGATAGCTTCCACAATGAGCAGTTCTTC
CASSESDSFHNEQFF
>TRBD2|TRBV27|-|16|TRBJ2-1
TGTGCCAGCAGTGGATCTAGCGGGAGGGTTTACAATGAGCAGTTCTTC
CASSGSSGRVYNEQFF
>-|TRBV27|-|15|TRBJ1-5
TGTGCCAGCAGTTTATCCGGGGGCGAATCCCCGCCCCAGCATTTT
CASSLSGGESPPQHF
>-|TRBV20-1|many|14|TRBJ2-3
TGCAGTGCTAGAACTACCTTCACCACAGATACGCAGTATTTT
CSARTTFTTDTQYF
>-|TRBV12-3/TRBV12-4|-|15|TRBJ2-7
TGTGCCAGCAGTTTAGCGGAAAAGGGAATCTACGAGCAGTACTTC
CASSLAEKGIYEQYF
>TRBD2|TRBV20-1|-|13|TRBJ2-5
TGCAGTGCTGAAGGGACTATCCAAGAGACCCAGTACTTC
CSAEGTIQETQYF
>TRBD1|TRBV2|-|13|TRBJ2-7
TGTGCCAGCAGTTACAGGGGGGCCTACGAGCAGTACTTC
CASSYRGAYEQYF
>TRBD1|TRBV6-2/TRBV6-3|-|15|TRBJ2-1
TGTGCCAGCAGTTACCCGAGGACAGGGGACAATGAGCAGTTCTTC
CASSYPRTGDNEQFF
>TRBD1|TRBV7-2|few|14|TRBJ1-6
TGTGCCAGCAGCGCGACAGGGGGGAATTCACCCCTCCACTTT
CASSATGGNSPLHF